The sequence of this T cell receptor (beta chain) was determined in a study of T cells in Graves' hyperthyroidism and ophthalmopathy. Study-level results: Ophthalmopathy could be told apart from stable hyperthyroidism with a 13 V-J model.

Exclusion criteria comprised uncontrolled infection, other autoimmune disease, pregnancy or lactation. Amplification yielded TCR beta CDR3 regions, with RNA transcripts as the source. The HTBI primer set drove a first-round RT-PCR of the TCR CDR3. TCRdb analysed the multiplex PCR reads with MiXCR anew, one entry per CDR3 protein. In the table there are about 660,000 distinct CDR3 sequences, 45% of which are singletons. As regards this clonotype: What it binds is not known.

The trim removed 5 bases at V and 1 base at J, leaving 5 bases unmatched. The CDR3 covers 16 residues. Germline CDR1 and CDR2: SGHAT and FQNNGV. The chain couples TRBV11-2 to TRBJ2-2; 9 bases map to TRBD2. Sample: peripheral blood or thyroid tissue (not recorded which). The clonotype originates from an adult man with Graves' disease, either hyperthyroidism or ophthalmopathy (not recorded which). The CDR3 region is CASSVVAGENTGELFF. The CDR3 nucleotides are TGTGCCAGCAGCGTAGTAGCGGGAGAGAACACCGGGGAGCTGTTTTTT.